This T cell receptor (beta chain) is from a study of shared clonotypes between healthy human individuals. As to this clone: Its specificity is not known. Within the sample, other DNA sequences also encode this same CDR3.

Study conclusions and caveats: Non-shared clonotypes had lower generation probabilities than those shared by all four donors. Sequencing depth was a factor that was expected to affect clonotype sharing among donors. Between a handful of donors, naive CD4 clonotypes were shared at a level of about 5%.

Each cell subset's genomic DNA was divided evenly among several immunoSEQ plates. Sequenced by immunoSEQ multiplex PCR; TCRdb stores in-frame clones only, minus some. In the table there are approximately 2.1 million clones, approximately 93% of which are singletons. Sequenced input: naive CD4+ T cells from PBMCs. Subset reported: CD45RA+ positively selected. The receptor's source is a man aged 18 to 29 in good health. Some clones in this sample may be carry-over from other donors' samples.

The DNA of the CDR3 is TGTGCCAGCAGTTTGTTGGGAAGCAATCAGCCCCAGCATTTT. Its protein is CASSLLGSNQPQHF. The chain has TRBV28 and TRBJ1-5; no clear D. Germline V lookup: CDR1 MDHEN, CDR2 SYDVKM. V was shortened by 3 bases and J by 1 base, with 7 bases between the two germline ends. The CDR3 sequence is 14 residues long. Full variable domain (outside the CDR3, taken from reference TRBV28 and TRBJ1-5): DVKVTQSSRYLVKRTGEKVFLECVQDMDHENMFWYRQDPGLGLRLIYFSYDVKMKEKGDIPEGYSVSREKKERFSLILESASTNQTSMYLCASSLLGSNQPQHFGDGTRLSIL.